These T cell receptor beta chains were read from a single sample in a study of blood T cell repertoires in COVID-19. Profiled with immunoSEQ multiplex PCR; TCRdb holds only in-frame clones, not every one. The sample includes about 90,000 clones, roughly nine tenths of them seen just once. Sequencing was done on a sample of peripheral blood. The receptors stem from a human donor with active COVID-19. The donor label of this sample is uncertain. CDR3s include the opening cysteine and the closing phenylalanine or tryptophan. D genes are given only for firm matches. The listing skips clone size in some rows; elsewhere it reads once, few, many or a size class.

size | J | D | V | CDR3 | DNA
NA | TRBJ2-5 | NA | TRBV13 | CASSFPGEGETQYF | TGTGCCAGCAGCTTCCCCGGGGAAGGGGAGACCCAGTACTTC
NA | TRBJ2-3 | NA | TRBV7-2 | CASSETIGTDTQYF | TGTGCCAGCAGCGAAACGATAGGCACAGATACGCAGTATTTT
NA | TRBJ2-1 | NA | TRBV6-5 | CASPTHNEQFF | TGTGCCAGCCCGACACACAATGAGCAGTTCTTC
NA | TRBJ1-3 | NA | TRBV6-5 | CASSYGLGAEGNTIYF | TGTGCCAGCAGTTATGGATTGGGGGCGGAAGGAAACACCATATATTTT
NA | TRBJ1-1 | TRBD1 | TRBV13 | CASSSGTGVMNTEAFF | TGTGCCAGCAGCTCCGGGACAGGCGTCATGAACACTGAAGCTTTCTTT
NA | TRBJ1-6 | NA | TRBV5-5 | CASSLGSVSYNSPLHF | TGTGCCAGCAGCTTGGGGTCGGTCTCCTATAATTCACCCCTCCACTTT
NA | TRBJ1-6 | NA | TRBV5-1 | CASSLDPGPGVNSPLHF | TGCGCCAGCAGCTTGGATCCCGGCCCAGGGGTCAATTCACCCCTCCACTTT
few | TRBJ2-2 | TRBD2 | TRBV6-6 | CASERGTNTGELFF | TGTGCCAGCGAGCGGGGGACGAACACCGGGGAGCTGTTTTTT
few | TRBJ2-7 | NA | TRBV19 | CASNPSVGSYEQYF | TGTGCCAGTAACCCTAGCGTGGGTTCGTACGAGCAGTACTTC
NA | TRBJ1-2 | NA | TRBV11-2 | CASSPTNYGYTF | TGTGCCAGCAGCCCAACTAACTATGGCTACACCTTC
NA | TRBJ2-7 | TRBD1 | TRBV11-2 | CASSLDRGTGLEQYF | TGTGCCAGCAGCTTAGATCGGGGGACAGGGCTCGAGCAGTACTTC
NA | TRBJ2-3 | NA | TRBV6-2/TRBV6-3 | CASSYPPKLTDTQYF | TGTGCCAGCAGTTACCCACCCAAACTCACAGATACGCAGTATTTT
few | TRBJ2-7 | TRBD1 | TRBV19 | CASSRTGPTYEQYF | TGTGCCAGTAGCAGGACAGGACCGACTTACGAGCAGTACTTC
NA | TRBJ1-1 | TRBD1 | TRBV5-1 | CASSLGVDRGRNTEAFF | TGCGCCAGCAGCTTGGGGGTCGACAGGGGAAGGAACACTGAAGCTTTCTTT
NA | TRBJ2-5 | NA | TRBV19 | CASSISSTIETQYF | TGTGCCAGTAGTATATCCTCTACCATAGAGACCCAGTACTTC
NA | TRBJ1-1 | NA | TRBV5-5 | CASSLVGSQGKAFF | TGTGCCAGCAGCTTGGTCGGCAGCCAGGGGAAAGCTTTCTTT
NA | TRBJ2-2 | NA | TRBV7-2 | CASSPTPGLANTGELFF | TGTGCCAGCAGCCCTACCCCGGGACTGGCGAACACCGGGGAGCTGTTTTTT
NA | TRBJ2-5 | TRBD2 | TRBV5-4 | CASSLAGGPKTQYF | TGTGCCAGCAGTCTAGCGGGGGGCCCAAAGACCCAGTACTTC
NA | TRBJ1-2 | NA | TRBV5-1 | CASSERYEGYGYTF | TGCGCCAGCAGCGAGCGGTACGAAGGGTATGGCTACACCTTC
NA | TRBJ2-3 | TRBD1 | TRBV5-1 | CASRATGTGVGDTQYF | TGCGCCAGCAGGGCAACCGGGACAGGGGTCGGAGATACGCAGTATTTT